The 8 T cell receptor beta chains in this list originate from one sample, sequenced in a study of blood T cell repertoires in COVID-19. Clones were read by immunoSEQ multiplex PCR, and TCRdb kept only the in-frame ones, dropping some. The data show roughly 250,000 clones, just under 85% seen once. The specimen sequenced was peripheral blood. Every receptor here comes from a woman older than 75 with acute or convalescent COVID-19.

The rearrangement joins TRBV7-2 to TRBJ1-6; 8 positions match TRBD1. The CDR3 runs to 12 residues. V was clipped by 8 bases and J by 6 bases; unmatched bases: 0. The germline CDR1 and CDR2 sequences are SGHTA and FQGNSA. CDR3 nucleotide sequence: TGTGCCAGCCAGGGGGCTAATTCACCCCTCCACTTT. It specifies CASQGANSPLHF.

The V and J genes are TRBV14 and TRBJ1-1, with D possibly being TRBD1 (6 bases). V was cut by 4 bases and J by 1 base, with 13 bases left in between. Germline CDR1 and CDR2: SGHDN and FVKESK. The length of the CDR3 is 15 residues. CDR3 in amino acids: CASSPRGGPNTEAFF. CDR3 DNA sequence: TGTGCCAGCAGCCCCAGGGGTGGACCGAACACTGAAGCTTTCTTT.

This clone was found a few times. This chain's CDR3 is CASSQATAASGNTIYF. The DNA of the CDR3 is TGTGCCAGCAGCCAGGCTACAGCGGCCTCTGGAAACACCATATATTTT. The rearrangement joins TRBV3-1 (or the pseudogene TRBV3-2) to TRBJ1-3; D remains ambiguous. V was cut by 3 bases and J by 0 bases, with 12 bases left in between. CDR3 length equals 16 residues. Germline CDR1 reads LGHDT; CDR2 reads YNNKEL (reference sequence).

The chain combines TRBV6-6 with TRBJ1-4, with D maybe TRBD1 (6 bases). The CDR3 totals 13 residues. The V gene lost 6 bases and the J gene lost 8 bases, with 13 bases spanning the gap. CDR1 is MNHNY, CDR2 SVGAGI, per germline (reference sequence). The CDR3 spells CASRTGQGEKLFF. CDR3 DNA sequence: TGTGCCAGCAGAACGGGACAAGGAGAAAAACTGTTTTTT.

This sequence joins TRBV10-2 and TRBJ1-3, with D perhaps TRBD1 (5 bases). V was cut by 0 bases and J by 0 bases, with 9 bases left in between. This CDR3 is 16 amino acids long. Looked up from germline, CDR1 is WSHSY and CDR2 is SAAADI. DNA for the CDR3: TGCGCCAGCAGTGAGTCGAGCAGGGCCTCTGGAAACACCATATATTTT. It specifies CASSESSRASGNTIYF.

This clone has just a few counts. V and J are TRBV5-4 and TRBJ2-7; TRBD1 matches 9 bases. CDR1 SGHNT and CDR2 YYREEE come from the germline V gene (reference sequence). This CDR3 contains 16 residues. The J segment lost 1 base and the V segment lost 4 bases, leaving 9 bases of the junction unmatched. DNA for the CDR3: TGTGCCAGCAGCCGGGGGACGGGACAGGGTTCCTACGAGCAGTACTTC. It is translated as CASSRGTGQGSYEQYF. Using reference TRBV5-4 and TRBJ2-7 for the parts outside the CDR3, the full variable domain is ETGVTQSPTHLIKTRGQQVTLRCSSQSGHNTVSWYQQALGQGPQFIFQYYREEENGRGNFPPRFSGLQFPNYSSELNVNALELDDSALYLCASSRGTGQGSYEQYFGPGTRLTVT.

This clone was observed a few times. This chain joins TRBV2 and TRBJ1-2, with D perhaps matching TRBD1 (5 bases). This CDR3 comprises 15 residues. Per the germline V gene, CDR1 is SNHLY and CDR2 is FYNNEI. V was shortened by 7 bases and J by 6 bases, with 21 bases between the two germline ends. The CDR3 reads CASKYSDTGPHGYTF. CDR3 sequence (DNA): TGTGCCAGCAAATACTCGGACACCGGGCCCCATGGCTACACCTTC.

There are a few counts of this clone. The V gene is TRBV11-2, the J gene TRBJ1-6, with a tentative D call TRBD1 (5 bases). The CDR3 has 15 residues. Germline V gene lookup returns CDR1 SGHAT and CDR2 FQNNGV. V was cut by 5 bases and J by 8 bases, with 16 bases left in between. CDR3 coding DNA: TGTGCCAGCAGCCCCGTATGGGGAGGGGATTCACCCCTCCACTTT. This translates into CASSPVWGGDSPLHF. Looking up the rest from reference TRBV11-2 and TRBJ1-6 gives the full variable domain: EAGVAQSPRYKIIEKRQSVAFWCNPISGHATLYWYQQILGQGPKLLIQFQNNGVVDDSQLPKDRFSAERLKGVDSTLKIQPAKLEDSAVYLCASSPVWGGDSPLHFGNGTRLTVT.